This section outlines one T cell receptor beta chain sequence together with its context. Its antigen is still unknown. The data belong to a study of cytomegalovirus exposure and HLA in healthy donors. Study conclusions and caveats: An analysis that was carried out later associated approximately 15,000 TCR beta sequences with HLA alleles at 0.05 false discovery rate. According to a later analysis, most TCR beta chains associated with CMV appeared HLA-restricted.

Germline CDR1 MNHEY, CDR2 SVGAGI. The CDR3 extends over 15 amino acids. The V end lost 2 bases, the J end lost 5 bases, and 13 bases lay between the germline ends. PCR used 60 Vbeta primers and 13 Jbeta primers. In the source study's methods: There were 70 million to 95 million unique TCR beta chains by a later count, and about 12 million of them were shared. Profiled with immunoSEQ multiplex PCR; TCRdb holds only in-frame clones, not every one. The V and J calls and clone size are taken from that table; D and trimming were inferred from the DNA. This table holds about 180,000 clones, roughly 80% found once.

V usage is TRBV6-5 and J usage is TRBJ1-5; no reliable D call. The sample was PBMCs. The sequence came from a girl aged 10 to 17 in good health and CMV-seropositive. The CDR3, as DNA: TGTGCCAGCAGTTACGGAGGGAGGGCGGATCAGCCCCAGCATTTT. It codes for CASSYGGRADQPQHF.